This T cell receptor (beta chain) comes out of a study of metastatic and nonmetastatic thyroid tumors. Looking at the study overall: Blood and tumor or nodule tissue repertoires from malignant and benign thyroid patients were compared.

Original methodology: For papillary thyroid cancer, a distant-metastasis classifier was constructed from CDR3 differences observed across clinicopathological groups. TCRdb re-analyzed the PCR reads using MiXCR. TCRdb assigned the V and J calls; the authors' analysis was not used. The sample records roughly 25,000 clones, 20% to 30% being singletons. Whole-study findings and limits: The study reportedly found significantly higher TCR beta diversity in malignant thyroid tumors than benign nodules, in blood and tumor.

Trimming removed 2 bases at V and 7 bases at J, with 12 bases between. Germline V gene lookup returns CDR1 KGHSH and CDR2 LQKENI. There are 14 residues in the CDR3. Before thyroid surgery, none of the patients had received any treatment. A remark on this clone: The antigen is unknown.

The sample consisted of blood. The receptor's source is a male donor with papillary thyroid cancer or a benign thyroid nodule (not recorded which). Some clones in this sample may be carry-over from other donors' samples. The chain employs TRBV18 and TRBJ1-5; possibly TRBD1 for D (6 bases). This CDR3 is CASSPSGQYQPQHF. The CDR3 DNA is TGTGCCAGCTCACCATCAGGACAGTACCAGCCCCAGCATTTT.